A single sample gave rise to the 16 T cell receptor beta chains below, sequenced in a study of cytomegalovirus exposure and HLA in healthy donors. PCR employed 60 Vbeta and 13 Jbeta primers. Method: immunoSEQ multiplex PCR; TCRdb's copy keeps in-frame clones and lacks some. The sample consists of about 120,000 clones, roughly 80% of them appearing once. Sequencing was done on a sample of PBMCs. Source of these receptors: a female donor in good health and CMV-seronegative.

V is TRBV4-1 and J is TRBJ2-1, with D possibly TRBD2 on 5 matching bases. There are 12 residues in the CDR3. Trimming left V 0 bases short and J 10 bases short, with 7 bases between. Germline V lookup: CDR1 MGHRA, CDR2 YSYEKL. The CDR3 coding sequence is TGCGCCAGCAGCCAAGATCGGAGGGAGCAGTTCTTC. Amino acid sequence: CASSQDRREQFF.

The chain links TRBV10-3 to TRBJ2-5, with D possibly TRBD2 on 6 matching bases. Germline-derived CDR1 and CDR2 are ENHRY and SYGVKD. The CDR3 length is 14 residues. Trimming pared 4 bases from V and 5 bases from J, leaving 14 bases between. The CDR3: CAISGSEAGETQYF. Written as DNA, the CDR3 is TGTGCCATCAGTGGATCGGAGGCGGGGGAGACCCAGTACTTC.

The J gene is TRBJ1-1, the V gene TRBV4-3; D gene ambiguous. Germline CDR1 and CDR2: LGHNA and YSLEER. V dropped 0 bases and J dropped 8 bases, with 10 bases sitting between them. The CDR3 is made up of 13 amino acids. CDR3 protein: CASSQDRVREAFF. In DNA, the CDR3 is TGCGCCAGCAGCCAAGATCGAGTCAGGGAAGCTTTCTTT.

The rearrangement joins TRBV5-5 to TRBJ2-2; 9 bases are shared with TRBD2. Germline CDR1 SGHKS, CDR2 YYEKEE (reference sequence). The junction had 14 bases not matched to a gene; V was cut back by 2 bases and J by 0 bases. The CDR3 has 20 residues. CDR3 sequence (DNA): TGTGCCAGCAGCTTACACCCCGGCACTAGCGGGCCCGCGAACACCGGGGAGCTGTTTTTT. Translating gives CASSLHPGTSGPANTGELFF.

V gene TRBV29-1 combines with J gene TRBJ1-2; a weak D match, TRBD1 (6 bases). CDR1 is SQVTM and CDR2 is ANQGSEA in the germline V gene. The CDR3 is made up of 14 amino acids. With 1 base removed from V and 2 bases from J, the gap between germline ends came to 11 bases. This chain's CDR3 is CSVEGTVINYGYTF. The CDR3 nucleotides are TGCAGCGTTGAAGGGACAGTAATAAACTATGGCTACACCTTC. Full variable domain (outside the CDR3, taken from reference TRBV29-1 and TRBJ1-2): SAVISQKPSRDICQRGTSLTIQCQVDSQVTMMFWYRQQPGQSLTLIATANQGSEATYESGFVIDKFPISRPNLTFSTLTVSNMSPEDSSIYLCSVEGTVINYGYTFGSGTRLTVV.

The CDR3 region is CASRTGREVYEQYF. CDR3 bases: TGTGCCAGCAGGACAGGTCGGGAGGTATACGAGCAGTACTTC. V is TRBV7-2 and J is TRBJ2-7; a weak D match, TRBD2 (7 bases). This CDR3 contains 14 residues. The germline gives CDR1 SGHTA, CDR2 FQGNSA. Trimming stripped 6 bases from V and 4 bases from J, with 16 bases between.

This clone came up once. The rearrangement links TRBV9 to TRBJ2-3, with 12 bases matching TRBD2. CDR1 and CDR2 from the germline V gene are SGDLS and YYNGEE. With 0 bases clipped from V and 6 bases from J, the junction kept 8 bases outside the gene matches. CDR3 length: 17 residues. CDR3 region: CASSVEASGRAGDTQYF. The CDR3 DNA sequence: TGTGCCAGCAGCGTAGAGGCTAGCGGGAGGGCCGGGGATACGCAGTATTTT.

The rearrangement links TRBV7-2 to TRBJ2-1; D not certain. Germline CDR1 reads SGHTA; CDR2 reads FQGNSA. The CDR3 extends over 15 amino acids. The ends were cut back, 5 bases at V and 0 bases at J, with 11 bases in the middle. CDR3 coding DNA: TGTGCCAGCAGCCCTACGCCAGGCTCCTACAATGAGCAGTTCTTC. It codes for CASSPTPGSYNEQFF.

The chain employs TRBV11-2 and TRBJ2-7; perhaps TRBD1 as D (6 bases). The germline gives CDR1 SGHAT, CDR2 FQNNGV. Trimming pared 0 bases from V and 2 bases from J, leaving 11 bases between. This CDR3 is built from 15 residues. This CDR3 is CASSLELWTAYEQYF. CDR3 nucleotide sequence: TGTGCCAGCAGCTTAGAGTTATGGACAGCCTACGAGCAGTACTTC.

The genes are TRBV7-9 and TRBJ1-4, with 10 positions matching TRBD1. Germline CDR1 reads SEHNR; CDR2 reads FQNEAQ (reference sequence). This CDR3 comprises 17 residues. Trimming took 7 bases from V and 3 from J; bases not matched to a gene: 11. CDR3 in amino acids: CASTRRGQGVANEKLFF. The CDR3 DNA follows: TGTGCCAGCACCCGCCGAGGACAGGGGGTGGCTAATGAAAAACTGTTTTTT.

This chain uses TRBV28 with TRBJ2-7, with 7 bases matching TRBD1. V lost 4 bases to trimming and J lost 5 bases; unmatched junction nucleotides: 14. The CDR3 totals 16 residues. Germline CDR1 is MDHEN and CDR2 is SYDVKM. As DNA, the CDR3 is TGTGCCAGCAGTTCGCCCCTCAGGGGGTTCTGGAACGAGCAGTACTTC. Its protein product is CASSSPLRGFWNEQYF.

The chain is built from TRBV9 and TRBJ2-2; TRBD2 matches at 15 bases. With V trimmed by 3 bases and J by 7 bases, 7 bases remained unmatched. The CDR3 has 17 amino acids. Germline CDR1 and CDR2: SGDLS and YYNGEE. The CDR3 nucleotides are TGTGCCAGCAGCGCCCCTGGGACTAGCGGGAGGTACGGGGAGCTGTTTTTT. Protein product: CASSAPGTSGRYGELFF.

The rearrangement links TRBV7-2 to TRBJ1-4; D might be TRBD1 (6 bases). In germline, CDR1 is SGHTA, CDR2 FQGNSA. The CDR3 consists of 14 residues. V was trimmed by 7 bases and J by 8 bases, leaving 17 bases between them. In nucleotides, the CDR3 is TGTGCCAGCACCGGGGGGCAGGGCGGCGAAAAACTGTTTTTT. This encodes CASTGGQGGEKLFF.

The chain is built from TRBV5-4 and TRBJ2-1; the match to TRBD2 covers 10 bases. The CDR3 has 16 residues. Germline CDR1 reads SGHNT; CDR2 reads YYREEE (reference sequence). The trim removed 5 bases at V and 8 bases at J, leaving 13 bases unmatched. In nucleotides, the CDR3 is TGTGCCAGCAGTGATGGTACTAGCGGGATGGGTGATGAGCAGTTCTTC. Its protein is CASSDGTSGMGDEQFF.

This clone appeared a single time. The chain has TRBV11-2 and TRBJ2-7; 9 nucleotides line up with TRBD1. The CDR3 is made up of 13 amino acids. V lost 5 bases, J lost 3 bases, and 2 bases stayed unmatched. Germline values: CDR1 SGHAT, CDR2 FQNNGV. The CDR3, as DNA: TGTGCCAGCAGCCAGGGACAGGGCTACGAGCAGTACTTC. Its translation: CASSQGQGYEQYF.

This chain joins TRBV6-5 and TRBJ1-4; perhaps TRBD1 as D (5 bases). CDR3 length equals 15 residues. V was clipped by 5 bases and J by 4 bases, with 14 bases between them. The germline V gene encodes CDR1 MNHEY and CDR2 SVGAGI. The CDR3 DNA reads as TGTGCCAGCAGTGGTGCAGGGAAATATAATGAAAAACTGTTTTTT. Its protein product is CASSGAGKYNEKLFF.